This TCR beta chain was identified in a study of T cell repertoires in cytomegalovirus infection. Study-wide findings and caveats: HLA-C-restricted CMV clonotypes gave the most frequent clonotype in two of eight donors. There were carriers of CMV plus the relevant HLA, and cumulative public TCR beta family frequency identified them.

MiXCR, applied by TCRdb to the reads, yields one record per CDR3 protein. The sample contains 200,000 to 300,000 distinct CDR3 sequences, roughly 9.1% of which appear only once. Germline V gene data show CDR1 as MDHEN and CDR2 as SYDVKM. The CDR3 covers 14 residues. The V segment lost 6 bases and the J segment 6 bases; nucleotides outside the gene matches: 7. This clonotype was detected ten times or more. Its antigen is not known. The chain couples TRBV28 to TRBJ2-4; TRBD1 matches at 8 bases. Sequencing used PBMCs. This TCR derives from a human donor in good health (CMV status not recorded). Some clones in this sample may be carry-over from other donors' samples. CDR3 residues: CASRTGGKGNIQYF. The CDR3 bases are TGTGCCAGCAGAACAGGGGGGAAGGGAAACATTCAGTACTTC.